This passage covers 8 T cell receptor beta chains from one sample sequenced in a study of T-cell memory formation after mild COVID-19. TCRdb re-called the 5' RACE reads with MiXCR, one entry per CDR3 protein. In the table there are hundreds of thousands of distinct CDR3 sequences, 28% of which are singletons. The sample consisted of PBMCs or a T cell subset sorted from them (not recorded which). The receptors were gathered from an adult woman who had mild COVID-19 (a few samples of this study predate the infection). Cell type and time point are not known.

V gene TRBV19 combines with J gene TRBJ2-2; 7 bases are shared with TRBD2. V was pared by 2 bases and J by 2 bases, with 2 bases of the junction left unmatched. This CDR3 is built from 15 residues. CDR1 is LNHDA, CDR2 SQIVND, per germline (reference sequence). This chain's CDR3 is CASSISGDNTGELFF. CDR3 nucleotides: TGTGCCAGTAGTATAAGCGGGGATAACACCGGGGAGCTGTTTTTT. Based on the CDR3 plus reference TRBV19 and TRBJ2-2, the full variable domain is DGGITQSPKYLFRKEGQNVTLSCEQNLNHDAMYWYRQDPGQGLRLIYYSQIVNDFQKGDIAEGYSVSREKKESFPLTVTSAQKNPTAFYLCASSISGDNTGELFFGEGSRLTVL.

The gene calls are TRBV11-3 and TRBJ2-7; D is unclear. The CDR3 has 14 amino acids. Germline CDR1 is SGHNT and CDR2 is YENEEA. With 2 bases removed from V and 2 bases from J, the gap between germline ends came to 10 bases. In DNA, the CDR3 is TGTGCCAGCAGCTTAAGGCAAGACCCCTACGAGCAGTACTTC. Its translation is CASSLRQDPYEQYF.

This rearrangement joins TRBV29-1 to TRBJ2-7, with D tentatively TRBD1 (5 bases). This CDR3 comprises 14 residues. Germline V gene data show CDR1 as SQVTM and CDR2 as ANQGSEA. Trimming stripped 3 bases from V and 4 bases from J, with 16 bases between. CDR3 in DNA: TGCAGCGTTGAGGGGCCCCAAACCTCTTACGAGCAGTACTTC. Its translation: CSVEGPQTSYEQYF.

The chain uses TRBV2 and TRBJ2-5, with TRBD1 matching over 7 bases. This CDR3 has 13 residues. Germline assignment: CDR1 SNHLY and CDR2 FYNNEI. J was trimmed by 2 bases and V by 9 bases; bases with no gene match: 6. CDR3: CASSTGAQETQYF. CDR3 nucleotides: TGTGCCAGTTCAACAGGGGCGCAAGAGACCCAGTACTTC.

The sample holds a few counts of this clonotype. The V gene is TRBV20-1, the J gene TRBJ1-2; D might be TRBD1 (6 bases). Germline-derived CDR1 and CDR2 are DFQATT and SNEGSKA (reference sequence). Deletions cut 0 bases from V and 6 bases from J, with 17 bases between. This CDR3 region has 15 residues. CDR3 bases: TGCAGTGCTAGAGATCAGTACGACAGGTTCCATGGCTACACCTTC. Translating gives CSARDQYDRFHGYTF.

The chain is built from TRBV12-3 or TRBV12-4 and TRBJ1-1; 8 positions agree with TRBD1. V shed 3 bases and J 1 base; nucleotides not matched to a gene: 4. This CDR3 comprises 15 residues. CDR3 protein: CASSFIGTGNTEAFF. For the CDR3, the DNA is TGTGCCAGCAGTTTTATCGGGACAGGGAACACTGAAGCTTTCTTT.

The chain has TRBV7-9 and TRBJ2-7; D remains unclear. V was pared by 1 base and J by 5 bases, with 12 bases between. Germline CDR1 SEHNR, CDR2 FQNEAQ (reference sequence). The length of the CDR3 is 14 residues. The CDR3 reads CASSLGPPRDEQYF. CDR3 bases: TGTGCCAGCAGCTTAGGCCCCCCTCGTGACGAGCAGTACTTC.

The chain combines TRBV5-1 with TRBJ1-2; maybe TRBD1 (6 bases). CDR1 and CDR2 from the germline V gene are SGHRS and YFSETQ. V lost 2 bases and J 2 bases, leaving 16 bases between the germline ends. CDR3 length equals 16 residues. DNA of the CDR3: TGCGCCAGCAGCTTCCCAGACAGGACTTTAAACTATGGCTACACCTTC. Its protein product is CASSFPDRTLNYGYTF.